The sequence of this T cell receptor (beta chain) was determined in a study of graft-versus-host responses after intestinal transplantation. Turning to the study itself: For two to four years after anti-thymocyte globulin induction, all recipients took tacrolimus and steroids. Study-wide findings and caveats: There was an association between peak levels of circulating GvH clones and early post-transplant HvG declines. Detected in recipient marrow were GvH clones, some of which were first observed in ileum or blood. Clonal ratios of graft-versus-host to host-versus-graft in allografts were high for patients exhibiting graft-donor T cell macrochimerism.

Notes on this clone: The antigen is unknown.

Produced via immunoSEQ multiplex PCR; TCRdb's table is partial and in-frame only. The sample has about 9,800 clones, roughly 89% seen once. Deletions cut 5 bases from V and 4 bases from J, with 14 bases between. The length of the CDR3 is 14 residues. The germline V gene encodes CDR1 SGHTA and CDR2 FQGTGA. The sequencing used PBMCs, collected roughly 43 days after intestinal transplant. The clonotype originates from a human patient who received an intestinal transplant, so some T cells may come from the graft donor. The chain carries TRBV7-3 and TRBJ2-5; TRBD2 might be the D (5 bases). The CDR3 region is CASSPAGGLETQYF. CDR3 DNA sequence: TGTGCCAGCAGCCCCGCCGGCGGGCTAGAGACCCAGTACTTC.